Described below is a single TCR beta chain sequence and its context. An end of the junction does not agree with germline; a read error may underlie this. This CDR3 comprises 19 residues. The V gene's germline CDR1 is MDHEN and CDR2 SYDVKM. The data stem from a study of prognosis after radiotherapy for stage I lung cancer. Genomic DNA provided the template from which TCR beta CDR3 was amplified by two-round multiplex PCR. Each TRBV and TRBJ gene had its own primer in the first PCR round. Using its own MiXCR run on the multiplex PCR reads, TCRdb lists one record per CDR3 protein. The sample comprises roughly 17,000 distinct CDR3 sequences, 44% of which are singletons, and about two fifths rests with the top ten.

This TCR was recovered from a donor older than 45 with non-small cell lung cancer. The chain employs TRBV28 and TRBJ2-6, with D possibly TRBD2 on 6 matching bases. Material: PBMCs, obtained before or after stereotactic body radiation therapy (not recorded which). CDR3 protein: CASSLGRGGWVSGTNVLTF. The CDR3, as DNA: TGTGCCAGCAGTCTGGGACGGGGAGGATGGGTATCTGGGACCAACGTCCTGACTTTC.